The rows below give T cell receptor beta chains drawn from one sample of a study of immune heterogeneity within non-small cell lung tumors. TCRdb reprocessed the multiplex PCR reads via MiXCR and lists one record per CDR3 protein. The sample includes fewer than 15,000 distinct CDR3 sequences, about 22% of them seen just once. Sequencing was carried out using lung tumor tissue. Source of these receptors: a man aged 55 to 70 with non-small cell lung cancer. Both conserved end residues are part of each CDR3.

J gene	V gene	CDR3 protein
TRBJ2-1	TRBV10-3	CAISLATRLGNEQFF
TRBJ2-5	TRBV20-1	CSAGLAGGIEETQYF
TRBJ2-7	TRBV20-1	CSARPRDRNYEQYF
TRBJ2-7	TRBV19	CASSKSDNFYEQYF
TRBJ2-7	TRBV27	CASSLIWDGYTTYEQYF
TRBJ2-3	TRBV19	CASRGLSTDTQYF
TRBJ2-7	TRBV6-1	CASSSTGAPYEQYF
TRBJ2-7	TRBV9	CASSQKKDGTAFYDQYF
TRBJ1-5	TRBV29-1	CSAKGAMGQPQHF
TRBJ1-1	TRBV7-3	CASSALGQGNTEAFF
TRBJ1-5	TRBV5-8	CASSLGDLGNQPQHF
TRBJ1-1	TRBV6-1	CASSEATGGNTEAFF
TRBJ1-1	TRBV3-1	CASSPRRSMNTEAFF
TRBJ2-7	TRBV6-1	CASRKNVGSYEQYF
TRBJ1-3	TRBV5-1	CASSLAMSVSGNTIYF
TRBJ1-6	TRBV12-3/TRBV12-4	CASSGQGSGNSPLHF
TRBJ2-2	TRBV20-1	CSARDASFTGELFF
TRBJ2-5	TRBV24-1	CATSDPRDRGPETQYF
TRBJ2-1	TRBV12-3/TRBV12-4	CASNRDSPNEQFF
TRBJ2-3	TRBV20-1	CSALIVDTQYF
TRBJ2-7	TRBV24-1	CATSDLRGTEQYF
TRBJ2-6	TRBV19	CASTPTSGFGANVLTF
TRBJ2-3	TRBV3-1	CASSHRDRGSTDTQYF
TRBJ1-5	TRBV5-1	CASSLSGFNQPQHF
TRBJ2-2	TRBV6-6	CASSYGPGGTGELFF
TRBJ1-4	TRBV3-1	CASSLQDSTNEKLFF
TRBJ2-7	TRBV2	CASSERGWDPYEQYF
TRBJ2-3	TRBV12-3/TRBV12-4	CASAPTSGRNTQYF
TRBJ1-5	TRBV30	CAWSVRGTGGSVQPQHF
TRBJ1-5	TRBV29-1	CSVAGQADQPQHF
TRBJ2-2	TRBV5-1	CASSPTPHGQLFTGELFF
TRBJ2-7	TRBV12-3/TRBV12-4	CASSFSPSYEQYF
TRBJ2-2	TRBV6-4	CASSSQLDTGELFF
TRBJ2-7	TRBV10-1	CASSIGQASEQYF
TRBJ1-2	TRBV2	CASSDSHFFNYGHTF
TRBJ2-5	TRBV3-1	CASSLRETQYF
TRBJ2-7	TRBV7-2	CASSQTPGHRGYEQYF
TRBJ2-6	TRBV29-1	CSVAGQATSGANVLTF
TRBJ2-1	TRBV24-1	CATSGRSSYNEQFF
TRBJ1-1	TRBV18	CASSKHPGEGTEAFF
TRBJ2-7	TRBV3-1	CASSRGRTYEQYF
TRBJ2-1	TRBV4-1	CASSSGTGTNEQFF
TRBJ2-5	TRBV14	CASSQGLSSGVQETQYF
TRBJ2-7	TRBV20-1	CSARRGGSRYEQYF
TRBJ2-3	TRBV9	CASSVGVAPDTQYF
TRBJ1-2	TRBV25-1	CASSGRQVFRYGYTF
TRBJ2-7	TRBV7-2	CASSLAAGGLFFEQYF
TRBJ2-3	TRBV20-1	CSARGGTSGTDTQYF
TRBJ2-7	TRBV11-3	CASSLRWSYEQYF
TRBJ2-7	TRBV19	CASSMRGRGAEQYF
TRBJ1-3	TRBV4-1	CASAEGGTGNTIYF
TRBJ2-7	TRBV18	CASSMGQGITYEQYF
TRBJ2-7	TRBV20-1	CSASGEKGESDSYEQYF
TRBJ2-1	TRBV19	CATATGGSYNEQFF
TRBJ2-1	TRBV5-6	CASSFRLEIYNEQFF